Each of the 10 T cell receptor beta chains below was sequenced from the same sample in a study of response to subunit inactivated influenza vaccine. In TCRdb, the RT-PCR reads were re-called with MiXCR into one record per CDR3 protein. The data show about 650,000 distinct CDR3 sequences, approximately 14% seen once. The material sequenced was PBMCs from blood, taken around 15 days before vaccination. Receptor source: a man aged 50-60 years who received an inactivated influenza vaccine.

The chain links TRBV9 to TRBJ2-5; no clear D. CDR1 and CDR2 (germline): SGDLS, YYNGEE. The CDR3 totals 14 residues. Between the trimmed V and J ends, which lost 3 bases and 5 bases, there was a span of 14 bases. The CDR3 DNA reads as TGTGCCAGCAGCGAGGGCCCTCGGTGGGAGACCCAGTACTTC. Translated, it gives CASSEGPRWETQYF.

The V call is TRBV7-8, the J call TRBJ2-5; TRBD1 matches 7 bases. CDR1 and CDR2 from the germline V gene are SGHVS and FQNEAQ. The CDR3 is made up of 16 amino acids. Trimming cost V 5 bases and J 2 bases; bases outside gene matches: 11. In DNA, the CDR3 is TGTGCCAGCAGCGGGAGTCGGACAGGCCGACAAGAGACCCAGTACTTC. Its translation: CASSGSRTGRQETQYF.

This clonotype was recorded a few times. The gene calls are TRBV4-2 and TRBJ2-2, with a weak D call TRBD2 (7 bases). Germline V gives CDR1 LGHNA, CDR2 YNFKEQ. V was trimmed by 3 bases and J by 4 bases, leaving 18 bases between them. The CDR3 is made up of 17 amino acids. The CDR3 DNA follows: TGTGCCAGCAGCCATGGGGGAGGGGGGGCCCTCACCGGGGAGCTGTTTTTT. This gives the protein CASSHGGGGALTGELFF.

The chain couples TRBV3-1 to TRBJ2-5; 7 bases are shared with TRBD1. Looked up from germline, CDR1 is LGHDT and CDR2 is YNNKEL (reference sequence). The CDR3 loop spans 12 amino acids. V gave up 5 bases and J gave up 3 bases; unmatched junction bases: 0. The CDR3 reads CASSGQEETQYF. In DNA, the CDR3 is TGTGCCAGCAGCGGACAGGAAGAGACCCAGTACTTC.

This clonotype has at least ten counts. The rearrangement links TRBV29-1 to TRBJ2-2, with TRBD1 as a possible D gene (6 bases). V lost 6 bases, J lost 1 base, and 12 bases lay in between. The CDR3 covers 14 residues. Looked up from germline, CDR1 is SQVTM and CDR2 is ANQGSEA. CDR3 nucleotides: TGCAGCGTCCACCGGACAGAGAACACCGGGGAGCTGTTTTTT. Translated, it gives CSVHRTENTGELFF.

This clonotype came up a few times. This chain connects TRBV7-2 to TRBJ2-1; 10 nucleotides agree with TRBD2. J lost 10 bases, V lost 1 base, and 7 bases had no gene match. The germline V gene encodes CDR1 SGHTA and CDR2 FQGNSA. This CDR3 is 15 amino acids long. CDR3 residues: CASSLGLAGAAEQFF. The CDR3 region has the DNA TGTGCCAGCAGCTTAGGGCTAGCGGGGGCCGCAGAGCAGTTCTTC.

CDR3 DNA sequence: TGTGCCACCAGCAGAGCTGACAGGGATAATTCACCCCTCCACTTT. It is translated as CATSRADRDNSPLHF. The chain combines TRBV15 with TRBJ1-6, with 7 bases fitting TRBD1. The CDR3 spans 15 residues. Trimming removed 1 base from V and 5 bases from J; junction bases left unmatched: 2. The germline V gene has CDR1 LNHNV and CDR2 YYDKDF (reference sequence). The full variable domain, completed using reference TRBV15 and TRBJ1-6, is DAMVIQNPRYQVTQFGKPVTLSCSQTLNHNVMYWYQQKSSQAPKLLFHYYDKDFNNEADTPDNFQSRRPNTSFCFLDIRSPGLGDTAMYLCATSRADRDNSPLHFGNGTRLTVT.

This clonotype was seen a few times. This rearrangement joins TRBV6-1 to TRBJ1-1; 7 nucleotides match TRBD1. Germline V gene lookup returns CDR1 MNHNS and CDR2 SASEGT. The CDR3 loop spans 16 amino acids. The J segment lost 3 bases and the V segment lost 5 bases, leaving 12 bases of the junction unmatched. In DNA form, the CDR3 reads TGTGCCAGCAGTAGACAGGGACCCCGGGCGGACACTGAAGCTTTCTTT. This translates into CASSRQGPRADTEAFF.

This clonotype appeared a few times. This CDR3 reads CASSLARQGNEQFF. In DNA, the CDR3 is TGTGCCAGCAGCTTGGCGAGGCAGGGCAATGAGCAGTTCTTC. The J gene is TRBJ2-1, the V gene TRBV5-4, with a tentative D call TRBD1 (5 bases). Germline assignment: CDR1 SGHNT and CDR2 YYREEE (reference sequence). Trimming pared 0 bases from V and 6 bases from J, leaving 10 bases between. The CDR3 runs to 14 residues.

In its sample, this clonotype was seen many times. V usage is TRBV20-1 and J usage is TRBJ2-7; 14 nucleotides agree with TRBD2. Trimming took 6 bases from V and 5 from J; bases not matched to a gene: 6. CDR3 length: 14 residues. Germline values: CDR1 DFQATT, CDR2 SNEGSKA (reference sequence). CDR3 sequence: CSAPGLAGGDEQYF. CDR3 coding DNA: TGCAGTGCCCCAGGACTAGCGGGAGGTGACGAGCAGTACTTC.